This is a list of T cell receptor beta chains from one sample in a study of early T cells in non-severe SARS-CoV-2 infection. MiXCR, run by TCRdb on the 5' RACE reads, gives a single entry per CDR3 protein. The sample shows tens of thousands of distinct CDR3 sequences, around 6% of them seen only once. The sequenced material came from whole blood. The receptor set was obtained from an adult who was a healthcare worker with PCR-confirmed SARS-CoV-2 infection or an uninfected control (not recorded which). CDR3s include the opening cysteine and the closing phenylalanine or tryptophan. Fields, in order: D gene, V gene, clone size, J gene, CDR3 protein, CDR3 DNA. The D gene is left open where the match is weak. Some rows have no size entry. The others give once, few or many, or a class for an expanded clone.

>.|TRBV27|.|TRBJ1-2
CASSPTNYGYTF
TGTGCCAGCAGTCCGACGAACTATGGCTACACCTTC
>TRBD1|TRBV27|many|TRBJ1-6
CASSFSGTGGNSPLHF
TGTGCCAGCAGTTTCAGCGGGACAGGGGGGAATTCACCCCTCCACTTT
>TRBD1|TRBV5-4|.|TRBJ2-7
CASSFNRGYYEQYF
TGTGCCAGCAGCTTCAACAGGGGTTACTACGAGCAGTACTTC
>.|TRBV4-1|many|TRBJ2-4
CASSQGSGLAKNIQYF
TGCGCCAGCAGCCAAGGTTCGGGTCTAGCCAAAAACATTCAGTACTTC
>TRBD1|TRBV6-1|few|TRBJ2-7
CASSERTGGLYEQYF
TGTGCCAGCAGTGAAAGGACAGGGGGCCTCTACGAGCAGTACTTC
>.|TRBV10-1|many|TRBJ2-7
CANSRRGNSYEQYF
TGCGCCAACAGTCGCAGGGGAAACTCCTACGAGCAGTACTTC
>.|TRBV7-9|many|TRBJ1-2
CASSFPEFYGYTF
TGTGCCAGCAGCTTCCCAGAATTCTATGGCTACACCTTC
>.|TRBV7-2|many|TRBJ1-1
CASSLVEVGRMNTEAFF
TGTGCCAGCAGCTTAGTCGAAGTTGGGAGAATGAACACTGAAGCTTTCTTT
>.|TRBV15|many|TRBJ2-5
CATSTRLAETQYF
TGTGCCACCAGCACTCGGTTGGCGGAGACCCAGTACTTC
>.|TRBV20-1|few|TRBJ2-5
CSPRQETQYF
TGCAGTCCGAGACAAGAGACCCAGTACTTC
>TRBD2|TRBV7-9|few|TRBJ2-2
CASSLGSGASNTGELFF
TGTGCCAGCAGCTTAGGGAGCGGGGCAAGTAACACCGGGGAGCTGTTTTTT
>TRBD2|TRBV4-3|many|TRBJ2-3
CASSQDRGSGADTQYF
TGCGCCAGCAGCCAAGACCGGGGTAGCGGGGCAGATACGCAGTATTTT
>.|TRBV20-1|many|TRBJ1-1
CSAPRNTEAFF
TGCAGTGCTCCCAGGAACACTGAAGCTTTCTTT
>.|TRBV29-1|many|TRBJ1-2
CSAPSGAGYTF
TGCAGCGCCCCTTCGGGGGCGGGCTACACCTTC
>.|TRBV27|medium-sized|TRBJ2-4
CASSPGFTDPKNIQYF
TGTGCCAGCAGTCCAGGTTTTACGGACCCCAAAAACATTCAGTACTTC
>.|TRBV5-1|many|TRBJ2-1
CASSAWGKGNNEQFF
TGCGCCAGCTCAGCTTGGGGTAAAGGTAACAATGAGCAGTTCTTC
>.|TRBV18|.|TRBJ1-1
CASSSRQEAGFF
TGTGCCAGCTCTAGTCGGCAGGAGGCCGGTTTCTTT
>TRBD1|TRBV28|many|TRBJ2-5
CASSYVDRAETQYF
TGTGCCAGCAGTTACGTCGACAGGGCCGAGACCCAGTACTTC
>TRBD2|TRBV7-2|few|TRBJ2-7
CASSKIGGAGYEQYF
TGTGCCAGCAGCAAGATCGGGGGGGCCGGGTACGAGCAGTACTTC
>.|TRBV30|.|TRBJ2-7
CAWSVRAGNEQYF
TGTGCCTGGAGTGTAAGGGCGGGAAACGAGCAGTACTTC
>.|TRBV2|few|TRBJ1-2
CASSDWDHNYGYTF
TGTGCCAGCAGTGATTGGGACCATAACTATGGCTACACCTTC
>.|TRBV7-9|medium-sized|TRBJ1-1
CASSTGTEAFF
TGTGCCAGCAGTACCGGCACTGAAGCTTTCTTT
>.|TRBV29-1|few|TRBJ2-5
CSVELWGGRETQYF
TGCAGCGTTGAACTGTGGGGGGGCAGAGAGACCCAGTACTTC
>.|TRBV4-1|many|TRBJ2-7
CASSPGNALFYEQYF
TGCGCCAGCAGCCCCGGGAACGCGCTCTTCTACGAGCAGTACTTC
>TRBD1|TRBV11-3|many|TRBJ1-1
CARNRDRGLRTEAFF
TGTGCCAGGAACCGGGACAGGGGGCTTCGGACTGAAGCTTTCTTT
>.|TRBV6-1|many|TRBJ2-5
CASSEALDTRAQYF
TGTGCCAGCAGTGAAGCGCTTGACACCCGGGCCCAGTACTTC
>TRBD1|TRBV12-3/TRBV12-4|many|TRBJ1-1
CASSLALLQGATEAFF
TGTGCCAGCAGTTTAGCACTGTTGCAGGGGGCGACTGAAGCTTTCTTT
>.|TRBV18|many|TRBJ2-7
CASSPIQGSYEQYF
TGTGCCAGCTCACCAATACAGGGCTCCTACGAGCAGTACTTC
>.|TRBV7-2|many|TRBJ2-5
CASSLVVGSGAQYF
TGTGCCAGCAGCTTAGTGGTTGGATCAGGGGCCCAGTACTTC
>TRBD1|TRBV7-8|.|TRBJ1-1
CASSQWDRANTEAFF
TGTGCCAGCAGCCAATGGGACAGGGCCAACACTGAAGCTTTCTTT
>TRBD1|TRBV9|many|TRBJ2-2
CASSETGGAAGELFF
TGTGCCAGCAGCGAAACAGGGGGCGCCGCCGGGGAGCTGTTTTTT
>TRBD1|TRBV7-2|few|TRBJ2-5
CASSLQGASTQETQYF
TGTGCCAGCAGCCTGCAGGGGGCGTCCACCCAAGAGACCCAGTACTTC
>TRBD1|TRBV9|few|TRBJ2-1
CASSEQGNNEQFF
TGTGCCAGCAGCGAACAGGGGAACAATGAGCAGTTCTTC
>.|TRBV20-1|many|TRBJ2-2
CSAGWVGELFF
TGCAGTGCTGGGTGGGTCGGGGAGCTGTTTTTT
>.|TRBV29-1|many|TRBJ2-1
CSVESTGYNEQFF
TGCAGCGTTGAATCCACAGGGTACAATGAGCAGTTCTTC
>.|TRBV6-5|medium-sized|TRBJ2-7
CASSLGDTPYEQYF
TGTGCCAGCAGTTTAGGGGACACTCCCTACGAGCAGTACTTC
>TRBD2|TRBV9|many|TRBJ2-7
CASSVEETSGYEQYF
TGTGCCAGCAGCGTAGAAGAGACTAGCGGCTACGAGCAGTACTTC
>.|TRBV30|few|TRBJ1-6
CAWSVSRNRMNSPLHF
TGTGCCTGGAGTGTATCGCGGAACAGGATGAATTCACCCCTCCACTTT
>.|TRBV9|many|TRBJ1-6
CASSSRGQANSPLHF
TGTGCCAGCAGCTCACGGGGGCAGGCAAATTCACCCCTCCACTTT
>.|TRBV13|.|TRBJ2-7
CASSLTGTGSYEQYF
TGTGCCAGCAGCCTAACGGGGACCGGCTCCTACGAGCAGTACTTC
>TRBD2|TRBV4-2|.|TRBJ2-1
CASSLSGLADLNEQFF
TGTGCCAGCAGCCTATCGGGACTAGCGGACCTCAATGAGCAGTTCTTC
>.|TRBV25-1|many|TRBJ2-3
CASSVFSLQNDNSPFTDTQYF
TGTGCCAGCAGTGTTTTCTCCCTCCAAAACGATAATAGCCCATTCACAGATACGCAGTATTTT
>.|TRBV10-3|few|TRBJ1-1
CAIRRGSGNTEAFF
TGTGCCATCAGAAGGGGGTCGGGGAACACTGAAGCTTTCTTT
>.|TRBV20-1|many|TRBJ1-1
CSARADTERAFF
TGCAGTGCTAGAGCGGACACGGAAAGGGCTTTCTTT
>.|TRBV20-1|.|TRBJ2-1
CSASNEQFF
TGCAGTGCTAGCAATGAGCAGTTCTTC
>TRBD1|TRBV4-1|few|TRBJ2-1
CASSPLLDRGRNEQFF
TGCGCCAGCAGCCCCTTACTGGACAGGGGGCGCAATGAGCAGTTCTTC